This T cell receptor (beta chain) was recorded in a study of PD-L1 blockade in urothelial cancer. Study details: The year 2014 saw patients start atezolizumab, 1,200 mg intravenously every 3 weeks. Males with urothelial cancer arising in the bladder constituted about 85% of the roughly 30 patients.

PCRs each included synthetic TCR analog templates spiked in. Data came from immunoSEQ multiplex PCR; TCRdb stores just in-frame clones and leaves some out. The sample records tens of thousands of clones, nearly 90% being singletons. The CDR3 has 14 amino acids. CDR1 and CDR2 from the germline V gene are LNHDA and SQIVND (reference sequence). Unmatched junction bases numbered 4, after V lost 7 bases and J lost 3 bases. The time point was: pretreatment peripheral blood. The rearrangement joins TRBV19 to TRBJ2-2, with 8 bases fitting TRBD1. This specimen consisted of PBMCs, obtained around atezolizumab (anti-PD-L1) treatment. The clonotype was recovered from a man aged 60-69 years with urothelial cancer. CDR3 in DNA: TGTGCCAGTACCTTGACAGGGGACACCGGGGAGCTGTTTTTT. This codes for CASTLTGDTGELFF. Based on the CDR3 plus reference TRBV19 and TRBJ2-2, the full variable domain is DGGITQSPKYLFRKEGQNVTLSCEQNLNHDAMYWYRQDPGQGLRLIYYSQIVNDFQKGDIAEGYSVSREKKESFPLTVTSAQKNPTAFYLCASTLTGDTGELFFGEGSRLTVL.